The next 2 T cell receptor beta chains were all read from a single sample in a study of blood T cell repertoires in COVID-19. Measured with immunoSEQ multiplex PCR; TCRdb has only the in-frame clones, and not every one. The sample includes roughly 200,000 clones, around 80% of them seen just once. Sequenced input: peripheral blood. Receptors originate from a woman over 75 with active or convalescent COVID-19.

This sequence joins TRBV6-5 and TRBJ1-5; 8 nucleotides align to TRBD1. Per the germline V gene, CDR1 is MNHEY and CDR2 is SVGAGI. The CDR3 extends over 13 amino acids. The junction had 3 bases not matched to a gene; V was cut back by 6 bases and J by 5 bases. In nucleotides, the CDR3 is TGTGCCAGCAGCGGACAGGGAGATCAGCCCCAGCATTTT. Its protein product is CASSGQGDQPQHF.

The rearrangement joins TRBV5-1 to TRBJ1-2; D unclear. Germline lookup yields CDR1 SGHRS and CDR2 YFSETQ. This CDR3 has 14 amino acids. V dropped 4 bases and J dropped 1 base, with 11 bases sitting between them. CDR3 bases: TGCGCCAGCAGCCCAGGCCCGGATAACTATGGCTACACCTTC. Its protein is CASSPGPDNYGYTF.